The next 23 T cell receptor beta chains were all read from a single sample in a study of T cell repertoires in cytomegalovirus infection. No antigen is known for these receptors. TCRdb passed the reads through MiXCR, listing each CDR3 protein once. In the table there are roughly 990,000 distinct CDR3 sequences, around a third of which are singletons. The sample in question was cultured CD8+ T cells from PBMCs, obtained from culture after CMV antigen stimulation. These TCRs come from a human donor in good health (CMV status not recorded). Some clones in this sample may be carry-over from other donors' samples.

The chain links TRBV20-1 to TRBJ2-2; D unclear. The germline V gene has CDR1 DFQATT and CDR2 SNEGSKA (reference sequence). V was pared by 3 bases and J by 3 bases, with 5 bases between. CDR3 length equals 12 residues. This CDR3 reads CSASFDTGELFF. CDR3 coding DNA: TGCAGTGCTAGTTTCGACACCGGGGAGCTGTTTTTT.

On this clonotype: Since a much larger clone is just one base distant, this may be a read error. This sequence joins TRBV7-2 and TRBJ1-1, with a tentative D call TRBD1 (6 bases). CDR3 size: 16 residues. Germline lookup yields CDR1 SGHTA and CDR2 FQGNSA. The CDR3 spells CVSSLRGLGISTEAFF. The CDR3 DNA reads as TGTGTCAGCAGCCTAAGGGGGTTGGGTATTAGCACTGAAGCTTTCTTT. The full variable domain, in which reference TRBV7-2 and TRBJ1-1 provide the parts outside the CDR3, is GAGVSQSPSNKVTEKGKDVELRCDPISGHTALYWYRQSLGQGLEFLIYFQGNSAPDKSGLPSDRFSAERTGGSVSTLTIQRTQQEDSAVYLCVSSLRGLGISTEAFFGQGTRLTVV.

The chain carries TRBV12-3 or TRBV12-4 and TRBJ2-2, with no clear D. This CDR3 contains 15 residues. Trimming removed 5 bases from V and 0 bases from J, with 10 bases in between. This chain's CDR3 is CASSEDWTNTGELFF. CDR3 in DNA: TGTGCCAGCAGTGAAGACTGGACGAACACCGGGGAGCTGTTTTTT.

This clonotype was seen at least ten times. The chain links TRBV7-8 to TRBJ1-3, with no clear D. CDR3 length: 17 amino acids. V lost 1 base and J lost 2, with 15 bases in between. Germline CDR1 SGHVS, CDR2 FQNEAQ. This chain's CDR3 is CASSLGRASAAGNTIYF. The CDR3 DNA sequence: TGTGCCAGCAGCTTAGGACGCGCCTCGGCGGCTGGAAACACCATATATTTT.

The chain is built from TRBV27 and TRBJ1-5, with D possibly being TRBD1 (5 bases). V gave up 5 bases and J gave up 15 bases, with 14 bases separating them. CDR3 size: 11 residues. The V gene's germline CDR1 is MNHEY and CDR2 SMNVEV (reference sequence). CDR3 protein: CASSTREGAHF. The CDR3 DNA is TGTGCCAGCAGTACCAGGGAGGGAGCGCATTTT.

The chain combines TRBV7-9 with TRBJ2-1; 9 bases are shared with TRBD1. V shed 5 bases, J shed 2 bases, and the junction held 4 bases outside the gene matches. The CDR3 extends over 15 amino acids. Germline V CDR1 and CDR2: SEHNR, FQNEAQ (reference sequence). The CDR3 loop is CASSPWTGAYNEQFF. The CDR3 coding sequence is TGTGCCAGCAGCCCGTGGACAGGGGCCTACAATGAGCAGTTCTTC.

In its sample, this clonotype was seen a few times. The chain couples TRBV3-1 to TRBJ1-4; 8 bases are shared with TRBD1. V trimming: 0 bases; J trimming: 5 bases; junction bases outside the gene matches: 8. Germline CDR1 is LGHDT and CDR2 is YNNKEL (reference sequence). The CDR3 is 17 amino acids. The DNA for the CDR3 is TGTGCCAGCAGCCAAGAGAGGACAGGGAGGAGAAATGAAAAACTGTTTTTT. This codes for CASSQERTGRRNEKLFF.

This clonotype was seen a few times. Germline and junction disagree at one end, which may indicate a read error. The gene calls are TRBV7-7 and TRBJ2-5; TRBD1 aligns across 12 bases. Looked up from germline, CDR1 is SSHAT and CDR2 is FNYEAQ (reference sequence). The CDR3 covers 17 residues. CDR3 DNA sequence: TGTGCTAGCAGCTTACCAGGGGGACAGGGGGCGGAAGAGACCCAGTACTTC. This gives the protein CASSLPGGQGAEETQYF. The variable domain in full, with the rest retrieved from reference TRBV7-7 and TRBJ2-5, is GAGVSQSPRYKVTKRGQDVTLRCDPISSHATLYWYQQALGQGPEFLTYFNYEAQPDKSGLPSDRFSAERPEGSISTLTIQRTEQRDSAMYRCASSLPGGQGAEETQYFGPGTRLLVL.

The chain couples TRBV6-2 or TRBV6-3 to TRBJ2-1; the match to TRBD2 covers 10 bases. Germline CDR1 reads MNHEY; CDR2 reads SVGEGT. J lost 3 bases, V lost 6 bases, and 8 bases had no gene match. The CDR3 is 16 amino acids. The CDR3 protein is CASRNLAGVNYNEQFF. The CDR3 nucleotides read TGTGCCAGCAGAAACCTAGCGGGGGTGAACTACAATGAGCAGTTCTTC.

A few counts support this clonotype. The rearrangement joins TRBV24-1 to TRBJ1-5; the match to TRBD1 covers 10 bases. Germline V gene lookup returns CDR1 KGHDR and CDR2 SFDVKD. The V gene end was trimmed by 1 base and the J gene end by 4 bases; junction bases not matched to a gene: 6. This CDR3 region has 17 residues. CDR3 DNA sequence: TGTGCCACCAGTGATTTCCGACAGGGGGCTAGGAATCAGCCCCAGCATTTT. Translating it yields CATSDFRQGARNQPQHF.

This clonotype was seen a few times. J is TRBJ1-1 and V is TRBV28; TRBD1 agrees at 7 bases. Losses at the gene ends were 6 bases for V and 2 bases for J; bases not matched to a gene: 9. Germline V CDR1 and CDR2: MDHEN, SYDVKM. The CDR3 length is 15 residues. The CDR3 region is CASSPSYRGNTEAFF. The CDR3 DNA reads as TGTGCCAGCAGCCCTAGCTACAGGGGAAACACTGAAGCTTTCTTT.

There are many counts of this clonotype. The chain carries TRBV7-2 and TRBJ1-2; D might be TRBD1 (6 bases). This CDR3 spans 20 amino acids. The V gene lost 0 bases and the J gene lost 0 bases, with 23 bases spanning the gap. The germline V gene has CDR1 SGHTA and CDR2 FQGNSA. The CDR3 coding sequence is TGTGCCAGCAGCTTAGCAGAGACAGGTTGGGGGATTGGAGCTAACTATGGCTACACCTTC. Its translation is CASSLAETGWGIGANYGYTF. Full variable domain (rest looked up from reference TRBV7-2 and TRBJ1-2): GAGVSQSPSNKVTEKGKDVELRCDPISGHTALYWYRQSLGQGLEFLIYFQGNSAPDKSGLPSDRFSAERTGGSVSTLTIQRTQQEDSAVYLCASSLAETGWGIGANYGYTFGSGTRLTVV.

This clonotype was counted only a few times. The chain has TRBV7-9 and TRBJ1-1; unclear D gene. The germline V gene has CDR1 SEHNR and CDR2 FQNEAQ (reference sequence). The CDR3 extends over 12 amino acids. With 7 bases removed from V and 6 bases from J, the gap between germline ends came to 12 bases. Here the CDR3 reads CASTQGRAEAFF. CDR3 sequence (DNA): TGTGCCAGCACCCAAGGAAGGGCTGAAGCTTTCTTT.

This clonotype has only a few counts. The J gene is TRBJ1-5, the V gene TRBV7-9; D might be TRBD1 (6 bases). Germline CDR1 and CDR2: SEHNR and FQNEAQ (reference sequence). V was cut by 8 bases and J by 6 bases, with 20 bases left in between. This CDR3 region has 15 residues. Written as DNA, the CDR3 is TGTGCCAGCTCCCCCCATGAGGGGGATCTTCAGCCCCAGCATTTT. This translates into CASSPHEGDLQPQHF.

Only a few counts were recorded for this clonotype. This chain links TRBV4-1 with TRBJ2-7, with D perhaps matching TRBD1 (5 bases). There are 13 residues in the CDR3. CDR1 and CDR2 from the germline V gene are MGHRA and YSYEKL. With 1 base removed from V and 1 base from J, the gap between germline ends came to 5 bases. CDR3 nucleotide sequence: TGCGCCAGCAGCCAAGGGACATCCTACGAGCAGTACGTC. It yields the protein CASSQGTSYEQYV.

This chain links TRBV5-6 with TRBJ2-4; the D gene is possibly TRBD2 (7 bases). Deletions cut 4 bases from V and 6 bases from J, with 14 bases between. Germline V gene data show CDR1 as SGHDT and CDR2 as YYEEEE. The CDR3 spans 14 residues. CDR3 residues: CASSVDGGRNIQYF. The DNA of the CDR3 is TGTGCCAGCAGCGTTGACGGGGGGCGAAACATTCAGTACTTC.

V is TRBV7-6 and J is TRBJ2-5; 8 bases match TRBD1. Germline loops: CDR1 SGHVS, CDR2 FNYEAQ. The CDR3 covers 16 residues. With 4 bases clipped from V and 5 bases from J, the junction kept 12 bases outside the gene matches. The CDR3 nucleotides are TGTGCCAGCAGCTCTGCAGGGACAGGATTCTTGGAGACCCAGTACTTC. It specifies CASSSAGTGFLETQYF.

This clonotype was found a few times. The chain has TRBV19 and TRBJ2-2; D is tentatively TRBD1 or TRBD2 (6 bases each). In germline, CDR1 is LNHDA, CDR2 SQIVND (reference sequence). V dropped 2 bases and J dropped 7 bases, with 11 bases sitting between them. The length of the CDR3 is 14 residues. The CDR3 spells CASSIKGGSGELFF. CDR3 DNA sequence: TGTGCCAGTAGTATAAAGGGGGGTAGCGGGGAGCTGTTTTTT.

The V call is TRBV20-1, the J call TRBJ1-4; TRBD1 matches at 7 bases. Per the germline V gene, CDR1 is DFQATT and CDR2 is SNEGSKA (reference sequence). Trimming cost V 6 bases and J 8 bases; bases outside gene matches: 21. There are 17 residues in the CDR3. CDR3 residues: CSATPGQRIPKEEKLFF. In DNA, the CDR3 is TGCAGTGCGACCCCGGGACAGAGGATCCCGAAGGAAGAAAAACTGTTTTTT.

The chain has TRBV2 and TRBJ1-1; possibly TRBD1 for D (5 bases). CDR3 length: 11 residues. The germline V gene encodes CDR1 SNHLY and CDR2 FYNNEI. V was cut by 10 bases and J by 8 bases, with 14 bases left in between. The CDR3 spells CAISRGLEAFF. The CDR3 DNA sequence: TGTGCCATCTCTAGGGGACTGGAAGCTTTCTTT.

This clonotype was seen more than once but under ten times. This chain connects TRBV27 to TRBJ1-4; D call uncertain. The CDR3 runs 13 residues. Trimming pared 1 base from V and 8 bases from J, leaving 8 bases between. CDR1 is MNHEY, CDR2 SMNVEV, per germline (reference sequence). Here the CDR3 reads CASSLYEGEKLFF. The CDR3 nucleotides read TGTGCCAGCAGTTTATATGAGGGAGAAAAACTGTTTTTT.

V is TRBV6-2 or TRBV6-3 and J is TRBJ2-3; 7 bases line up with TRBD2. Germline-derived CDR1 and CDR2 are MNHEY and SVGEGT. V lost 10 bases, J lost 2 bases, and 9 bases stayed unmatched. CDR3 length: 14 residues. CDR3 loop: CATWTRMDTDTQYF. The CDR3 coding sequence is TGTGCCACCTGGACTAGGATGGACACAGATACGCAGTATTTT.

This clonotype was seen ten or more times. CDR3 residues: CASSLNRGGVYEQYF. The CDR3 region has the DNA TGTGCCAGCAGCTTAAATCGGGGGGGCGTCTACGAGCAGTACTTC. The genes are TRBV7-2 and TRBJ2-7; 8 nucleotides match TRBD2. V lost 2 bases to trimming and J lost 3 bases; unmatched junction nucleotides: 6. The CDR3 has 15 amino acids. In germline, CDR1 is SGHTA, CDR2 FQGNSA.